This T cell receptor (beta chain) is drawn from a study of blood T cell repertoires in COVID-19. In the study overall: T cells, B-cell-depleted T cells, or PBMCs provided the cDNA or gDNA that served as material.

Under the authors' procedure: Counts of nucleated cells, estimated from reference gene primer amplification, were obtained. The assay was immunoSEQ multiplex PCR, and TCRdb's table has in-frame clones only and misses some. That table supplies the V and J calls and clone size; D and trimming were determined from the DNA. The data contain about 190,000 clones, 90% of them singletons. From germline, CDR1 is SGHRS and CDR2 YFSETQ. V lost 4 bases to trimming and J lost 0 bases; unmatched junction nucleotides: 6. The CDR3 is made up of 16 amino acids. The sequence came from a man aged 50 to 59 with acute or convalescent COVID-19. Sample: peripheral blood. The rearrangement uses TRBV5-1 and TRBJ1-4; 7 positions agree with TRBD1. CDR3 sequence: CASSVFQGATNEKLFF. The CDR3 region has the DNA TGCGCCAGCAGCGTATTTCAGGGGGCAACTAATGAAAAACTGTTTTTT.